This TCR beta chain derives from a study of T cell repertoires in cytomegalovirus infection. Study overall: Indicated by public TCR beta signatures were CMV infection and matching HLA type.

This clonotype came up many times. Its antigen is as yet unknown. From the reads, TCRdb called clonotypes with MiXCR, one entry per CDR3 protein. The table lists approximately 910,000 distinct CDR3 sequences, around 30% of them singletons, with over 11% in the top ten. CDR3 length: 15 residues. The V and J ends lost 5 bases and 4 bases, in that order; junction bases with no gene match: 8. Germline V gene data show CDR1 as SGHTA and CDR2 as FQGTGA. The V call is TRBV7-3, the J call TRBJ2-3; 8 bases align to TRBD2. The receptor was derived from a human donor in good health (CMV status not recorded). Some clones in this sample may be carry-over from other donors' samples. This material consisted of cultured CD8+ T cells from PBMCs, taken from culture after CMV antigen stimulation. The DNA of the CDR3 is TGTGCCAGCAGCGTCTCGGGGGGGCCCGCAGATACGCAGTATTTT. Protein sequence: CASSVSGGPADTQYF.